The 28 T cell receptor beta chains given below trace back to one sample, sequenced in a study of cytomegalovirus exposure and HLA in healthy donors. With 60 Vbeta and 13 Jbeta primers, the PCR was carried out. TCRdb's table, derived via immunoSEQ multiplex PCR, lists solely in-frame clones and lacks some. This sample has roughly 100,000 clones, with roughly 80% found just once. Specimen: PBMCs. The receptors originated from a man between 25 and 39 years old in good health and CMV-seropositive.

V is TRBV6-5 and J is TRBJ2-3; D perhaps matches TRBD2 (7 bases). V lost 7 bases and J lost 1, with 15 bases in between. Germline V gives CDR1 MNHEY, CDR2 SVGAGI. CDR3 length equals 15 residues. This CDR3 is CASNWGGARTDTQYF. The CDR3 DNA follows: TGTGCCAGCAACTGGGGGGGGGCCCGCACAGATACGCAGTATTTT.

This chain links TRBV10-3 with TRBJ2-5; weak D call: TRBD2 (6 bases). The germline V gene encodes CDR1 ENHRY and CDR2 SYGVKD. Deletions cut 0 bases from V and 11 bases from J, with 19 bases between. The CDR3 has 15 residues. This chain's CDR3 is CAISESTLGGARQYF. The CDR3 DNA is TGTGCCATCAGTGAGTCCACCCTGGGAGGTGCTAGACAGTACTTC.

This chain links TRBV7-6 with TRBJ2-2; possibly TRBD2 for D (5 bases). The CDR3 extends over 13 amino acids. Between the trimmed V and J ends, which lost 5 bases and 6 bases, there was a span of 10 bases. Germline loops: CDR1 SGHVS, CDR2 FNYEAQ. The CDR3 loop is CASSLGAAGELFF. CDR3 DNA sequence: TGTGCCAGCAGCCTCGGAGCGGCCGGGGAGCTGTTTTTT.

The CDR3 coding sequence is TGTGCCAGCAGCCCTGGCGGTGAAGAAAAACTGTTTTTT. Translation: CASSPGGEEKLFF. This rearrangement joins TRBV2 to TRBJ1-4; D remains ambiguous. Trimming removed 6 bases from V and 8 bases from J, with 13 bases in between. Germline V gives CDR1 SNHLY, CDR2 FYNNEI. The CDR3 has 13 amino acids.

The gene calls are TRBV10-1 and TRBJ1-6; D not certain. Germline CDR1 is WNHNN and CDR2 is SYGVQD (reference sequence). V was trimmed by 0 bases and J by 5 bases, leaving 8 bases between them. CDR3 size: 15 residues. CDR3 sequence: CASSESNGNNSPLHF. The CDR3 nucleotides read TGCGCCAGCAGTGAGTCGAACGGGAATAATTCACCCCTCCACTTT.

The chain joins TRBV19 to TRBJ2-7; 11 nucleotides align to TRBD2. V lost 4 bases to trimming and J lost 3 bases; unmatched junction nucleotides: 5. The CDR3 loop spans 15 amino acids. Germline CDR1 reads LNHDA; CDR2 reads SQIVND (reference sequence). The CDR3 is CASSSPGLAVYEQYF. In DNA, the CDR3 is TGTGCCAGTAGTAGTCCGGGACTAGCGGTCTACGAGCAGTACTTC.

The gene calls are TRBV30 and TRBJ1-1; no reliable D call. Germline V gene sequence: CDR1 GTSNPN, CDR2 SVGIG (reference sequence). CDR3 size: 14 residues. Between the trimmed V and J ends, which lost 7 bases and 0 bases, there was a span of 15 bases. The CDR3 DNA reads TGTGCCTCTCACCCGGACTTCATGAACACTGAAGCTTTCTTT. It is translated as CASHPDFMNTEAFF.

The chain couples TRBV10-3 to TRBJ2-2, with 8 bases aligning to TRBD1. Trimming cost V 0 bases and J 1 base; bases outside gene matches: 4. Germline lookup yields CDR1 ENHRY and CDR2 SYGVKD. CDR3 length: 17 residues. The CDR3 bases are TGTGCCATCAGTGAGTCGAGACAGGGGCTGAACACCGGGGAGCTGTTTTTT. Translating gives CAISESRQGLNTGELFF.

This sequence joins TRBV5-1 and TRBJ2-5; 16 bases align to TRBD2. Germline values: CDR1 SGHRS, CDR2 YFSETQ. After removal of 3 bases from V and 4 bases from J, the junction contained 6 bases not matched to a gene. The CDR3 is 17 amino acids. The CDR3: CASSSGLAGGPGETQYF. CDR3 DNA sequence: TGCGCCAGCAGCTCGGGACTAGCGGGGGGGCCGGGAGAGACCCAGTACTTC. The whole variable domain, remainder taken from reference TRBV5-1 and TRBJ2-5, is KAGVTQTPRYLIKTRGQQVTLSCSPISGHRSVSWYQQTPGQGLQFLFEYFSETQRNKGNFPGRFSGRQFSNSRSEMNVSTLELGDSALYLCASSSGLAGGPGETQYFGPGTRLLVL.

This rearrangement joins TRBV5-1 to TRBJ2-5; 8 bases are shared with TRBD1. With 0 bases clipped from V and 5 bases from J, the junction kept 9 bases outside the gene matches. This CDR3 is 16 amino acids long. Germline assignment: CDR1 SGHRS and CDR2 YFSETQ. DNA of the CDR3: TGCGCCAGCAGCTTGGATCCGACAGGGGTGGGTGAGACCCAGTACTTC. Residues: CASSLDPTGVGETQYF.

This clone has only one observation. The CDR3 bases are TGCGCCAGCAGCCCGATCGCGGGGGGCGCGAACGGGGAGCTGTTTTTT. It is translated as CASSPIAGGANGELFF. The V and J genes are TRBV4-1 and TRBJ2-2; 8 bases map to TRBD2. Unmatched junction bases numbered 11, after V lost 4 bases and J lost 7 bases. CDR1 is MGHRA, CDR2 YSYEKL, per germline. The CDR3 contains 16 residues.

The chain joins TRBV9 to TRBJ1-4, with D tentatively TRBD1 (6 bases). There are 15 residues in the CDR3. V lost 3 bases, J lost 2 bases, and 11 bases lay in between. CDR1 and CDR2 from the germline V gene are SGDLS and YYNGEE. The CDR3 region is CASSALGQTNEKLFF. The CDR3 bases are TGTGCCAGCAGCGCGCTCGGACAGACTAATGAAAAACTGTTTTTT.

DNA for the CDR3: TGTGCCAGCAGCTTGGCCGCGGCACCTCGGCCTGAAGCTTTCTTT. Its translation is CASSLAAAPRPEAFF. V gene TRBV5-6 combines with J gene TRBJ1-1; D ambiguous. This CDR3 comprises 15 residues. Trimming pared 0 bases from V and 6 bases from J, leaving 15 bases between. Germline V gene data show CDR1 as SGHDT and CDR2 as YYEEEE.

The CDR3 DNA reads TGTGCCATCAGTGAGTCGACAGCATCTTCGGGCGACGAGCAGTACTTC. Protein product: CAISESTASSGDEQYF. The chain uses TRBV10-3 and TRBJ2-7, with D possibly TRBD1 on 5 matching bases. Per the germline V gene, CDR1 is ENHRY and CDR2 is SYGVKD. This CDR3 is 16 amino acids long. V dropped 0 bases and J dropped 5 bases, with 17 bases sitting between them.

Here the CDR3 reads CASSLNRGNTEAFF. The CDR3 DNA sequence: TGTGCCAGCAGTTTAAACAGGGGAAACACTGAAGCTTTCTTT. The chain is built from TRBV27 and TRBJ1-1; the match to TRBD1 covers 7 bases. The junction had 2 bases not matched to a gene; V was cut back by 2 bases and J by 2 bases. The length of the CDR3 is 14 residues. CDR1 and CDR2 (germline): MNHEY, SMNVEV (reference sequence).

This clone turned up a few times. The rearrangement joins TRBV2 to TRBJ1-4; no definite D call. Trimming removed 6 bases at V and 8 bases at J, with 7 bases between. The CDR3 totals 11 residues. Germline V CDR1 and CDR2: SNHLY, FYNNEI. The CDR3 here is CASRYGEKLFF. The DNA of the CDR3 is TGTGCCAGCAGGTACGGGGAAAAACTGTTTTTT.

The chain recombines TRBV2 with TRBJ2-7; the match to TRBD1 covers 9 bases. The germline V gene encodes CDR1 SNHLY and CDR2 FYNNEI. This CDR3 has 14 amino acids. J gave up 5 bases and V 2 bases, and 4 bases lay outside the gene matches. In DNA form, the CDR3 reads TGTGCCAGCAGTGAATGGGACAGGGTCGACGAGCAGTACTTC. Amino acid sequence: CASSEWDRVDEQYF.

This sequence joins TRBV5-1 and TRBJ2-5; 10 nucleotides line up with TRBD1. The ends lost 3 bases at V and 5 bases at J; junction bases unmatched: 7. Germline CDR1 is SGHRS and CDR2 is YFSETQ. This CDR3 region has 15 residues. CDR3 bases: TGCGCCAGCAGCTCGGACAGGGGGGATAGGGAGACCCAGTACTTC. It translates to CASSSDRGDRETQYF.

The chain employs TRBV4-1 and TRBJ1-1; 8 nucleotides align to TRBD1. The CDR3 spans 14 residues. V lost 1 base and J lost 10; bases outside the gene matches: 8. Germline CDR1 reads MGHRA; CDR2 reads YSYEKL. The CDR3 region has the DNA TGCGCCAGCAGCCAAGCCAGGACAGGGACCCCAGCTTTCTTT. It codes for CASSQARTGTPAFF.

The V call is TRBV10-3, the J call TRBJ1-5; no clear D gene. Germline V CDR1 and CDR2: ENHRY, SYGVKD. V lost 4 bases and J lost 0, with 13 bases in between. There are 16 residues in the CDR3. The CDR3 loop reads CAISGGAVDSNQPQHF. The DNA of the CDR3 is TGTGCCATCAGTGGAGGAGCCGTGGATAGCAATCAGCCCCAGCATTTT.

The V call is TRBV11-2, the J call TRBJ2-3, with 9 bases fitting TRBD2. The germline gives CDR1 SGHAT, CDR2 FQNNGV. J lost 6 bases, V lost 6 bases, and 16 bases had no gene match. This CDR3 contains 17 residues. CDR3 sequence (DNA): TGTGCCAGCAGTCAACTCGGAGCGGGGGGCCGGGCGGATACGCAGTATTTT. It specifies CASSQLGAGGRADTQYF.

The rearrangement links TRBV2 to TRBJ2-7; 8 nucleotides match TRBD2. This CDR3 comprises 15 residues. Trimming at V came to 1 base and at J to 3 bases, leaving 5 bases not matched to a gene. The V gene's germline CDR1 is SNHLY and CDR2 FYNNEI. The CDR3 spells CASSEGRGDFYEQYF. The CDR3 nucleotides are TGTGCCAGCAGTGAAGGGCGGGGGGATTTCTACGAGCAGTACTTC.

Only a few counts were recorded for this clone. The chain has TRBV19 and TRBJ1-2; 8 bases align to TRBD1. The CDR3 length is 14 residues. With V trimmed by 7 bases and J by 4 bases, 8 bases remained unmatched. The V gene's germline CDR1 is LNHDA and CDR2 SQIVND (reference sequence). In nucleotides, the CDR3 is TGTGCCAGTATCGCGACAGGGGAAGGCTATGGCTACACCTTC. Protein sequence: CASIATGEGYGYTF.

The CDR3 coding sequence is TGTGCCAGCAGCTGGGACAGGGGATATCAGCCCCAGCATTTT. Its protein is CASSWDRGYQPQHF. The chain joins TRBV28 to TRBJ1-5; 10 bases fit TRBD1. The V gene end was trimmed by 6 bases and the J gene end by 5 bases; junction bases not matched to a gene: 4. The CDR3 loop spans 14 amino acids. Germline V CDR1 and CDR2: MDHEN, SYDVKM.

CDR3 DNA sequence: TGCAGTGCCTGGGGAGGAAATGAGCAGTTCTTC. Protein: CSAWGGNEQFF. The chain couples TRBV20-1 to TRBJ2-1; perhaps TRBD2 as D (6 bases). This CDR3 is 11 amino acids long. Germline values: CDR1 DFQATT, CDR2 SNEGSKA (reference sequence). Trimming pared 6 bases from V and 7 bases from J, leaving 10 bases between.

V is TRBV5-1 and J is TRBJ1-4; 8 nucleotides line up with TRBD1. The ends lost 0 bases at V and 4 bases at J; junction bases unmatched: 5. The CDR3 contains 16 residues. From germline, CDR1 is SGHRS and CDR2 YFSETQ. CDR3 sequence reads: CASSLAGGDNNEKLFF. Written as DNA, the CDR3 is TGCGCCAGCAGCTTGGCAGGGGGCGATAATAATGAAAAACTGTTTTTT.

The genes are TRBV6-1 and TRBJ1-1; D not resolved. V dropped 2 bases and J dropped 3 bases, with 4 bases sitting between them. Germline lookup yields CDR1 MNHNS and CDR2 SASEGT. The CDR3 length is 12 residues. CDR3 nucleotide sequence: TGTGCCAGCAGTGAACATTACACTGAAGCTTTCTTT. Protein sequence: CASSEHYTEAFF.

The chain has TRBV12-5 and TRBJ1-2; no firm D call. Per the germline V gene, CDR1 is LGHNT and CDR2 is FRNRAP. The CDR3 is 13 residues long. The V end lost 8 bases, the J end lost 6 bases, and 16 bases lay between the germline ends. In DNA form, the CDR3 reads TGTGCTAGTAACCGGCGGGTCCTGAATGGCTACACCTTC. Translating gives CASNRRVLNGYTF. Looking up the rest from reference TRBV12-5 and TRBJ1-2 gives the full variable domain: DARVTQTPRHKVTEMGQEVTMRCQPILGHNTVFWYRQTMMQGLELLAYFRNRAPLDDSGMPKDRFSAEMPDATLATLKIQPSEPRDSAVYFCASNRRVLNGYTFGSGTRLTVV.